These T cell receptor beta chains were read from a single sample in a study of shared clonotypes between healthy human individuals. TCRdb keeps only in-frame clones here, not all; method: immunoSEQ multiplex PCR. The sample carries roughly 2.5 million clones, roughly 92% recorded once. Source material: naive CD4+ T cells sorted from blood. The receptors come from a man younger than 35 in good health. The CDR3 runs from the conserved cysteine through the conserved F or W. The order of the fields is V gene, J gene, D gene, CDR3 protein, CDR3 DNA. D genes are given only for firm matches.

TRBV11-2	TRBJ2-7	-	CASSFTRIYEQYF	TGTGCCAGCAGCTTTACACGGATCTACGAGCAGTACTTC
TRBV19	TRBJ2-2	-	CASRGGYAAGELFF	TGTGCCAGTAGGGGGGGCTATGCCGCCGGGGAGCTGTTTTTT
TRBV18	TRBJ2-7	-	CASSLGISYEQYF	TGTGCCAGCTCGCTGGGGATTAGCTACGAGCAGTACTTC
TRBV20-1	TRBJ2-1	-	CSASDLDEQFF	TGCAGTGCTAGTGACCTGGATGAGCAGTTCTTC
TRBV29-1	TRBJ1-1	-	CSVDPGQGFRRGEAFF	TGCAGCGTTGATCCCGGGCAGGGGTTCCGAAGGGGTGAAGCTTTCTTT
TRBV11-2	TRBJ2-3	-	CASSLDGADTQYF	TGTGCCAGCAGCTTAGATGGGGCAGATACGCAGTATTTT
TRBV6-6	TRBJ2-2	TRBD1	CASTGQGAGELFF	TGTGCCAGCACCGGACAGGGGGCCGGGGAGCTGTTTTTT
TRBV19	TRBJ1-5	TRBD1	CASRITGVEGPQHF	TGTGCCAGTAGAATCACAGGGGTTGAAGGGCCCCAGCATTTT
TRBV6-5	TRBJ1-5	TRBD1	CASSLTGGNNQPQHF	TGTGCCAGCAGTTTGACAGGGGGCAACAATCAGCCCCAGCATTTT
TRBV18	TRBJ2-7	TRBD1	CASSPTGFYEQYF	TGTGCCAGCTCGCCGACAGGGTTCTACGAGCAGTACTTC
TRBV6-1	TRBJ2-7	-	CASREGAPRTYEQYF	TGTGCCAGCAGGGAGGGTGCACCACGCACCTACGAGCAGTACTTC